The 19 T cell receptor beta chains listed next were all sequenced from one sample in a study of T-cell reconstitution after alpha-beta-depleted transplantation in children. Researchers prepared the TCRbeta library using unique molecular identifiers, the study reports. TCRdb re-analysed the PCR reads in MiXCR, keeping a single row per CDR3 protein. The table has fewer than 250,000 distinct CDR3 sequences, over 15% seen once. The sequenced sample was PBMCs, mostly from graft donor cells, obtained 360 days after TCRalphabeta/CD19-depleted stem cell transplant. All receptors derive from a male patient aged 2-15 years who had a stem cell transplant for acute lymphoblastic leukemia, so the T cells may come from the graft donor.

This clonotype was observed a few times. The chain is built from TRBV12-3 or TRBV12-4 and TRBJ2-7, with 8 nucleotides matching TRBD1. This CDR3 spans 14 amino acids. Trimming removed 5 bases from V and 4 bases from J; junction bases left unmatched: 7. The DNA for the CDR3 is TGTGCCAGCAGTCCGAGACAGGGGTTTTACGAGCAGTACTTC. It codes for CASSPRQGFYEQYF.

The chain has TRBV5-1 and TRBJ1-3, with D perhaps TRBD1 (5 bases). The CDR3 consists of 16 residues. Trimming removed 6 bases at V and 0 bases at J, with 16 bases between. The germline CDR1 and CDR2 sequences are SGHRS and YFSETQ. Written as DNA, the CDR3 is TGCGCCAGCACCCGAACGGGGGTACTCTCTGGAAACACCATATATTTT. Amino acids: CASTRTGVLSGNTIYF.

This clonotype was seen a handful of times. The J gene is TRBJ2-5, the V gene TRBV11-2, with D possibly matching TRBD1 (6 bases). V dropped 5 bases and J dropped 5 bases, with 30 bases sitting between them. The CDR3 covers 19 residues. In germline, CDR1 is SGHAT, CDR2 FQNNGV. For the CDR3, the DNA is TGTGCCAGCAGCAATTTGAACCTGGCTAGGCCAAGGGGGTGGGAGACCCAGTACTTC. It is translated as CASSNLNLARPRGWETQYF.

The chain joins TRBV5-6 to TRBJ2-2; D call uncertain. V gave up 0 bases and J gave up 4 bases, with 7 bases separating them. CDR3 length: 14 amino acids. The V gene's germline CDR1 is SGHDT and CDR2 YYEEEE. The CDR3, as DNA: TGTGCCAGCAGCTTGGGGTCCCGCACCGGGGAGCTGTTTTTT. Translated: CASSLGSRTGELFF.

This clonotype was recorded a few times. The gene calls are TRBV28 and TRBJ1-5; the match to TRBD1 covers 8 bases. Germline V CDR1 and CDR2: MDHEN, SYDVKM. J lost 1 base, V lost 6 bases, and 5 bases had no gene match. The length of the CDR3 is 15 residues. This CDR3 reads CASRSDRGSNQPQHF. CDR3 sequence (DNA): TGTGCCAGCAGATCCGACAGGGGCAGCAATCAGCCCCAGCATTTT.

This clonotype came up a few times. The chain recombines TRBV11-3 with TRBJ1-5, with D perhaps TRBD1 (5 bases). The CDR3 has 15 residues. In germline, CDR1 is SGHNT, CDR2 YENEEA. The germline V and J ends were trimmed by 7 bases and 6 bases, with 19 bases remaining between them. The CDR3 here is CASTRMGLVGQPQHF. CDR3 DNA: TGTGCCAGCACGAGAATGGGGCTCGTAGGTCAGCCCCAGCATTTT.

This clonotype was counted a few times. The rearrangement joins TRBV29-1 to TRBJ2-2, with 9 bases identical to TRBD2. Trimming removed 3 bases from V and 1 base from J; junction bases left unmatched: 0. Germline assignment: CDR1 SQVTM and CDR2 ANQGSEA. The CDR3 runs 14 residues. Here the CDR3 reads CSVETSGNTGELFF. The CDR3 DNA follows: TGCAGCGTTGAGACTAGCGGGAACACCGGGGAGCTGTTTTTT.

This chain connects TRBV15 to TRBJ2-1, with D possibly being TRBD1 (6 bases). This CDR3 comprises 13 residues. Germline V gene data show CDR1 as LNHNV and CDR2 as YYDKDF (reference sequence). Trimming removed 0 bases at V and 12 bases at J, with 12 bases between. The CDR3 loop is CATSRDIQGGQFF. The CDR3 DNA follows: TGTGCCACCAGCAGAGATATACAGGGTGGGCAGTTCTTC.

A few counts support this clonotype. The J gene is TRBJ2-7, the V gene TRBV20-1; D is uncertain. This CDR3 has 15 residues. The germline V gene encodes CDR1 DFQATT and CDR2 SNEGSKA (reference sequence). V lost 3 bases to trimming and J lost 5 bases, with 20 bases between them. CDR3 protein: CSASGVVRSDDEQYF. The DNA for the CDR3 is TGCAGTGCTAGTGGAGTCGTCAGGTCTGATGACGAGCAGTACTTC.

This clonotype has at least ten counts. This sequence joins TRBV29-1 and TRBJ2-1; 8 nucleotides match TRBD2. Germline V gene sequence: CDR1 SQVTM, CDR2 ANQGSEA. V lost 5 bases, J lost 1 base, and 7 bases stayed unmatched. The CDR3 is 15 amino acids. The CDR3 DNA reads as TGCAGCGTTAGGCTAGCGGGTAAATCCTACAATGAGCAGTTCTTC. As protein: CSVRLAGKSYNEQFF.

This clonotype appeared a few times. This sequence joins TRBV10-3 and TRBJ1-1, with TRBD1 as a possible D gene (5 bases). V lost 10 bases to trimming and J lost 3 bases, with 15 bases between them. Germline values: CDR1 ENHRY, CDR2 SYGVKD. CDR3 length: 13 residues. The CDR3 region has the DNA TGTGCCACCGTCGTACAGGAGGACACTGAAGCTTTCTTT. This gives the protein CATVVQEDTEAFF.

This chain connects TRBV3-1 to TRBJ2-5, with 8 bases identical to TRBD1. Germline CDR1 reads LGHDT; CDR2 reads YNNKEL (reference sequence). V lost 2 bases and J lost 3; bases outside the gene matches: 5. The CDR3 covers 15 residues. The CDR3 sequence: CASSQNGQGEETQYF. In nucleotides, the CDR3 is TGTGCCAGCAGCCAAAACGGACAGGGTGAAGAGACCCAGTACTTC.

The chain employs TRBV11-2 and TRBJ1-2; D ambiguous. This CDR3 is built from 14 residues. V shed 5 bases and J shed 3 bases, with 13 bases lying between them. Germline CDR1 reads SGHAT; CDR2 reads FQNNGV. The CDR3 loop is CASSHSEGYYGYTF. The CDR3 region has the DNA TGTGCCAGCAGCCATAGCGAGGGATACTATGGCTACACCTTC.

The chain carries TRBV24-1 and TRBJ2-4, with D tentatively TRBD1 or TRBD2 (6 bases each). Deletions cut 6 bases from V and 8 bases from J, with 7 bases between. Germline loops: CDR1 KGHDR, CDR2 SFDVKD. The CDR3 extends over 11 amino acids. In DNA form, the CDR3 reads TGTGCCACCAGTAGGGGGGACATTCAGTACTTC. The encoded protein is CATSRGDIQYF.

This clonotype was counted between two and nine times. This chain joins TRBV30 and TRBJ1-2; D remains unclear. The ends were cut back, 0 bases at V and 8 bases at J, with 10 bases in the middle. The length of the CDR3 is 12 residues. The germline CDR1 and CDR2 sequences are GTSNPN and SVGIG (reference sequence). The CDR3 DNA sequence: TGTGCCTGGAGTGTAGAAAAGCGCGGCTACACCTTC. Protein product: CAWSVEKRGYTF. The variable domain in full, with the rest retrieved from reference TRBV30 and TRBJ1-2, is SQTIHQWPATLVQPVGSPLSLECTVEGTSNPNLYWYRQAAGRGLQLLFYSVGIGQISSEVPQNLSASRPQDRQFILSSKKLLLSDSGFYLCAWSVEKRGYTFGSGTRLTVV.

This clonotype was seen only a few times. The gene calls are TRBV30 and TRBJ2-3; 7 bases match TRBD2. V was clipped by 4 bases and J by 6 bases; unmatched bases: 4. Looked up from germline, CDR1 is GTSNPN and CDR2 is SVGIG (reference sequence). This CDR3 contains 12 residues. Here the CDR3 DNA reads TGTGCCTGGAAGCCGGGGGGTGATACGCAGTATTTT. This translates into CAWKPGGDTQYF. Full variable domain (outside the CDR3, taken from reference TRBV30 and TRBJ2-3): SQTIHQWPATLVQPVGSPLSLECTVEGTSNPNLYWYRQAAGRGLQLLFYSVGIGQISSEVPQNLSASRPQDRQFILSSKKLLLSDSGFYLCAWKPGGDTQYFGPGTRLTVL.

This clonotype was seen more than once but under ten times. The chain employs TRBV5-1 and TRBJ1-3, with D uncertain. V was trimmed by 5 bases and J by 0 bases, leaving 9 bases between them. CDR1 and CDR2 from the germline V gene are SGHRS and YFSETQ. The CDR3 is 14 amino acids. The CDR3 is CASRGLLSGNTIYF. The CDR3 DNA reads TGCGCCAGCAGAGGACTGCTCTCTGGAAACACCATATATTTT.

This sequence joins TRBV3-1 and TRBJ2-1; 10 bases are shared with TRBD1. Germline V CDR1 and CDR2: LGHDT, YNNKEL (reference sequence). The CDR3 covers 14 residues. The J segment lost 7 bases and the V segment lost 5 bases, leaving 5 bases of the junction unmatched. The CDR3 DNA sequence: TGTGCCAGCAGCGACAGGGGGCGCAGTAATGAGCAGTTCTTC. Amino acid sequence: CASSDRGRSNEQFF.

In its sample, this clonotype was seen many times. V and J are TRBV5-1 and TRBJ1-4; possible D gene TRBD1, 5 bases. Trimming pared 4 bases from V and 7 bases from J, leaving 26 bases between. This CDR3 spans 18 amino acids. The germline gives CDR1 SGHRS, CDR2 YFSETQ. The CDR3 DNA follows: TGCGCCAGCAGCCCCGCCCTTGGGCAGGGCTATCGGTCTGAAAAACTGTTTTTT. It yields the protein CASSPALGQGYRSEKLFF.